This is a list of T cell receptor beta chains from one sample in a study of blood T cells in healthy people across ages. TCRdb ran MiXCR on the 5' RACE reads and lists one entry per CDR3 protein. The sample includes around 1.5 million distinct CDR3 sequences, about 35% seen only once; the top ten take 11%. The sequenced sample consisted of blood. These receptors were taken from a woman younger than 45 in good health. CDR3s include the opening cysteine and the closing phenylalanine or tryptophan. The order of the fields is CDR3 protein, CDR3 DNA, CDR3 length, V gene, D gene, clone size, J gene. The D gene is left open where the match is weak. Clone size is shown for a subset of rows, as once, few, many or a class of expanded clone.

CASSRDRQGLSNEQFF TGTGCCAGCAGCCGGGACAGGCAAGGATTGAGCAATGAGCAGTTCTTC 16 TRBV11-2 TRBD1 . TRBJ2-1
CASSGETGTPEAFF TGTGCCAGCAGTGGGGAGACAGGTACCCCTGAAGCTTTCTTT 14 TRBV2 . . TRBJ1-1
CASSEEWPLDTQYF TGTGCCAGCAGCGAAGAGTGGCCTCTAGATACGCAGTATTTT 14 TRBV14 . few TRBJ2-3
CASSYLADSNQPQHF TGTGCCAGCAGTTACTTGGCAGATAGCAATCAGCCCCAGCATTTT 15 TRBV6-2/TRBV6-3 . many TRBJ1-5
CATSRDGQGNQPQHF TGTGCCACCAGCAGAGATGGACAGGGCAATCAGCCCCAGCATTTT 15 TRBV15 TRBD1 . TRBJ1-5
CASSLRQGGQPQHF TGTGCCAGCAGTTTGAGACAGGGAGGTCAGCCCCAGCATTTT 14 TRBV28 TRBD1 . TRBJ1-5
CALTIAGGRYF TGTGCCTTAACAATAGCGGGAGGTCGGTACTTC 11 TRBV30 TRBD2 once TRBJ2-7
CASSPRRDREEETQYF TGTGCCAGCTCACCGAGGCGGGACAGGGAAGAAGAGACCCAGTACTTC 16 TRBV18 TRBD1 . TRBJ2-5
CASSPTKSSYNEQFF TGTGCCAGCAGCCCCACTAAGAGCTCCTACAATGAGCAGTTCTTC 15 TRBV11-2 . . TRBJ2-1
CASSLSRLRRPTNEKLFF TGTGCCAGCAGTTTATCTCGCTTGCGCAGACCAACTAATGAAAAACTGTTTTTT 18 TRBV27 . . TRBJ1-4
CASSSTGVVTEAFF TGTGCCAGCTCCTCGACAGGGGTCGTCACTGAAGCTTTCTTT 14 TRBV18 TRBD1 many TRBJ1-1
CASSLAPQGNTEAFF TGCGCCAGCAGCTTGGCCCCGCAGGGAAATACTGAAGCTTTCTTT 15 TRBV5-1 . few TRBJ1-1
CASGYRGNSNQPQHF TGTGCCAGCGGATACAGGGGAAATAGCAATCAGCCCCAGCATTTT 15 TRBV2 TRBD1 few TRBJ1-5
CASSWTGTSAFDEQFF TGCGCCAGCAGCTGGACTGGGACTAGCGCGTTCGATGAGCAGTTCTTC 16 TRBV5-1 TRBD2 . TRBJ2-1
CASSSQRGTEAFF TGTGCCAGCAGCTCCCAGCGGGGCACTGAAGCTTTCTTT 13 TRBV7-9 . few TRBJ1-1
CASSLLHNSYNEQFF TGTGCCAGCAGCTTACTTCATAACTCCTACAATGAGCAGTTCTTC 15 TRBV7-9 . few TRBJ2-1
CASRGTGANYGYTF TGTGCCAGCAGAGGTACGGGGGCTAACTATGGCTACACCTTC 14 TRBV6-5 . . TRBJ1-2
CSASSTGPITEAFF TGCAGTGCTAGCTCCACAGGACCGATCACTGAAGCTTTCTTT 14 TRBV20-1 . few TRBJ1-1
CATSRDSGTSGYTF TGTGCCACCAGCAGAGATTCCGGGACGAGTGGCTACACCTTC 14 TRBV15 . few TRBJ1-2
CASSLTNGRMYNEQFF TGTGCCAGCAGTTTAACTAACGGGAGGATGTACAATGAGCAGTTCTTC 16 TRBV12-3/TRBV12-4 TRBD2 once TRBJ2-1
CASSLLTGTTNNEQFF TGTGCCAGCAGTTTACTCACAGGGACAACTAACAATGAGCAGTTCTTC 16 TRBV27 . few TRBJ2-1
CASKADLSYEQYF TGTGCCAGCAAGGCAGATTTGTCCTACGAGCAGTACTTC 13 TRBV12-3/TRBV12-4 . . TRBJ2-7
CASNGDRGLETQYF TGTGCCAGCAATGGGGACAGGGGATTGGAGACCCAGTACTTC 14 TRBV2 TRBD1 . TRBJ2-5
CASRQALGGSYEQYF TGCGCCAGCAGACAAGCCCTAGGGGGCTCCTACGAGCAGTACTTC 15 TRBV4-1 . . TRBJ2-7
CSARDTVSGANVLTF TGCAGTGCTAGAGATACAGTGTCTGGGGCCAACGTCCTGACTTTC 15 TRBV20-1 . few TRBJ2-6
CASSRGQSKTYEQYF TGCGCCAGCAGCCGGGGACAATCAAAGACCTACGAGCAGTACTTC 15 TRBV4-1 . many TRBJ2-7
CASSPGLVLEQYF TGTGCCAGCAGTCCTGGACTAGTACTCGAGCAGTACTTC 13 TRBV5-6 TRBD2 . TRBJ2-7
CATSRTGTGDTQYF TGTGCCACCAGCAGAACCGGGACTGGGGATACGCAGTATTTT 14 TRBV15 . once TRBJ2-3
CSVGGRGGDGANVLTF TGCAGCGTTGGGGGCCGGGGGGGCGATGGGGCCAACGTCCTGACTTTC 16 TRBV29-1 TRBD2 . TRBJ2-6
CASSSNLAGGPYEQYF TGCGCCAGCAGCTCCAACCTAGCGGGAGGGCCCTACGAGCAGTACTTC 16 TRBV5-1 TRBD2 . TRBJ2-7
CASSPQTPRYTEAFF TGTGCCAGCAGTCCCCAGACCCCACGTTACACTGAAGCTTTCTTT 15 TRBV12-3/TRBV12-4 . . TRBJ1-1
CASSWGLAGAGDEQFF TGTGCCAGCAGCTGGGGACTAGCGGGGGCCGGGGATGAGCAGTTCTTC 16 TRBV7-9 TRBD2 . TRBJ2-1
CANITSGGAYEQYF TGTGCCAACATCACTAGCGGGGGGGCGTACGAGCAGTACTTC 14 TRBV6-1 TRBD2 . TRBJ2-7
CSARARLAGTYNEQFF TGCAGTGCTAGAGCGAGACTAGCGGGGACTTACAATGAGCAGTTCTTC 16 TRBV20-1 TRBD2 . TRBJ2-1
CASGTTSGRAHNEQFF TGTGCCAGCGGCACTACTAGCGGGAGGGCCCACAATGAGCAGTTCTTC 16 TRBV7-6 TRBD2 once TRBJ2-1
CSALDASLSSYEQYF TGCAGTGCCCTGGACGCTTCATTAAGCTCCTACGAGCAGTACTTC 15 TRBV20-1 . . TRBJ2-7
CASSLPGPGEYF TGTGCCAGCAGTCTCCCGGGTCCGGGGGAGTATTTT 12 TRBV6-1 . few TRBJ2-3
CASSPQARNTEAFF TGTGCCAGCAGCCCCCAGGCCCGGAACACTGAAGCTTTCTTT 14 TRBV3-1 . . TRBJ1-1
CAISFQEPINSYEQYF TGTGCCATCAGTTTCCAGGAACCAATCAACTCCTACGAGCAGTACTTC 16 TRBV10-3 . few TRBJ2-7
CANQPLHF TGTGCCAATCAGCCCCTGCATTTT 8 TRBV7-6 . . TRBJ1-5
CASSLQGSSGTNVLTF TGCGCCAGCAGCTTGCAGGGAAGCTCTGGGACCAACGTCCTGACTTTC 16 TRBV5-1 . . TRBJ2-6
CSASGTEGNQPQHF TGCAGTGCTTCCGGGACGGAGGGCAATCAGCCCCAGCATTTT 14 TRBV20-1 . few TRBJ1-5
CASQDRGKSWGTQYF TGTGCCAGCCAAGACAGGGGGAAATCCTGGGGTACGCAGTATTTT 15 TRBV6-1 TRBD1 once TRBJ2-3
CSATNRDNHYNEQFF TGCAGTGCTACGAACCGGGACAACCACTACAATGAGCAGTTCTTC 15 TRBV20-1 . few TRBJ2-1
CASSLRLGGSSTDTQYF TGTGCCAGCAGCTTAAGGTTAGGGGGGAGCAGCACAGATACGCAGTATTTT 17 TRBV7-3 . few TRBJ2-3
CASSREEAYEQYF TGTGCCAGCAGTCGAGAGGAGGCCTACGAGCAGTACTTC 13 TRBV27 . . TRBJ2-7
CATSTGLGRDEQFF TGTGCCACCAGTACGGGACTAGGAAGAGATGAGCAGTTCTTC 14 TRBV24-1 TRBD2 . TRBJ2-1
CASSYVLGNGEETQYF TGTGCCAGCAGTTACGTACTAGGGAATGGGGAAGAGACCCAGTACTTC 16 TRBV6-2/TRBV6-3 . few TRBJ2-5
CSAGASGTYNEQFF TGCAGTGCAGGGGCTAGCGGGACTTACAATGAGCAGTTCTTC 14 TRBV20-1 TRBD2 few TRBJ2-1
CSARVGFRTDTQYF TGCAGTGCTAGAGTCGGCTTTCGCACAGATACGCAGTATTTT 14 TRBV20-1 . . TRBJ2-3
CASRGGSGFESYEQYF TGTGCCAGCAGGGGCGGGAGTGGATTTGAGTCCTACGAGCAGTACTTC 16 TRBV28 TRBD2 few TRBJ2-7
CAGSQASETQYF TGTGCCGGCAGCCAAGCGTCAGAGACCCAGTACTTC 12 TRBV3-1 . . TRBJ2-5
CSGQGLGMRETQYF TGCAGTGGTCAGGGGCTGGGCATGAGAGAGACCCAGTACTTC 14 TRBV20-1 . . TRBJ2-5
CSVPDRAETQYF TGCAGCGTCCCCGACAGGGCGGAGACCCAGTACTTC 12 TRBV29-1 TRBD1 many TRBJ2-5